This T cell receptor (beta chain) was retrieved from a study of T cells of healthy individuals (dated by TCRdb to 2017 to 2018). Compared with germline, V lacks 0 bases and J lacks 9 bases; bases without a gene match: 7. Based on the germline V gene, the CDR1 and CDR2 sequences are MNHNS and SASEGT. Taken from cysteine to phenylalanine, the CDR3 has 16 residues. CDR3 DNA is the only sequence kept; it has 48 bases, read in frame from the first base. This clonotype showed up just a few times. Its recognized antigen is unknown. It has no much larger one-base neighbor in the sample; base qualities were not kept. Receptor libraries were prepared by 5' RACE. Sequenced on an Illumina MiSeq. The public reads were run again by TCRdb, first through fastp at Q25 and then through MiXCR, and only productive beta chains were kept. Identical CDR3 proteins give one entry, which carries the most common genes and DNA. This sample comprises some 85,000 distinct CDR3 sequences, around 5.1% of them detected only once. The top ten clones comprise about 7.5% of the sample.

The chain uses TRBV6-1 and TRBJ1-6, with 8 middle bases fitting TRBD1. This sequence was found in a female donor in good health. The DNA sequence is given as TGTGCCAGCAGTGAAGCTGAGACAGGGGTCGGTTCACCCCTCCACTTT. Its product reads: CASSEAETGVGSPLHF.